The clone carrying this T cell receptor beta chain was seen ten or more times. The antigen remains undetermined. The cDNA was synthesized by 5'RACE incorporating 10-nucleotide random UMIs. TCRdb reanalysed the 5' RACE reads using MiXCR and keeps one entry per CDR3 protein. The sample lists 50,000 or so distinct CDR3 sequences, around 3.1% seen once, with under 6% in the top ten. These data originate in a study of neurological immune-mediated disorders. The CDR3 runs to 13 residues. With 3 bases removed from V and 1 base from J, the gap between germline ends came to 7 bases. Looked up from germline, CDR1 is SGHDN and CDR2 is FVKESK. Study observations and caveats: The absence of shared CDR3 amino acid sequences among expanded clones across subjects suggests private repertoires in all groups. One related-CDR3 cluster, found by phylogenetic grouping, held repertoires of 18 of 34 multiple sclerosis patients and is a possible signature. Multiple sclerosis was found to have the least TCR clonal expansion, below healthy controls, and HTLV-1-associated myelopathy the most.

The genes are TRBV14 and TRBJ2-7, with D possibly TRBD2 on 5 matching bases. This clonotype was sampled from a man aged 40-49 years with multiple sclerosis. The sequenced material came from PBMCs. CDR3 amino acids: CASSQEVSYEQYF. CDR3 in DNA: TGTGCCAGCAGCCAGGAGGTATCCTACGAGCAGTACTTC.